This TCR beta chain is from a study of blood T cell repertoires in COVID-19. Method: immunoSEQ multiplex PCR; TCRdb's copy keeps in-frame clones and lacks some. Of more than 65,000 clones listed, 82% are singletons. V shed 2 bases, J shed 0 bases, and the junction held 15 bases outside the gene matches. From germline, CDR1 is SGHVS and CDR2 FNYEAQ. The CDR3 has 21 residues. The receptor's source is a woman of 80 years or more with acute or convalescent COVID-19. The chain employs TRBV7-6 and TRBJ2-2, with 10 bases fitting TRBD1. The specimen sequenced was peripheral blood. The CDR3, as DNA: TGTGCCAGCAGCTTAAAACCTACTATGAGACAGGGGGCGGCGAACACCGGGGAGCTGTTTTTT. Residues: CASSLKPTMRQGAANTGELFF.